This T cell receptor (beta chain) was identified in a study of shared clonotypes between healthy human individuals. This CDR3 has 17 amino acids. Between the trimmed V and J ends, which lost 6 bases and 3 bases, there was a span of 21 bases. CDR1 and CDR2 (germline): LNHNV, YYDKDF (reference sequence). Here immunoSEQ multiplex PCR was the method, and the copy in TCRdb shows in-frame clones only, minus some. The sample carries some 2.3 million clones, over 85% recorded once. What was sequenced was naive CD4+ T cells from PBMCs. Subset reported: CD45RA+ positively selected. The rearrangement uses TRBV15 and TRBJ2-1; D tentatively reads TRBD1 or TRBD2 (6 bases each). This receptor was taken from a man aged 18 to 29 in good health. Some clones in this sample may be carry-over from other donors' samples. CDR3 residues: CATRPQWRDTRYNEQFF. The CDR3 bases are TGTGCCACCAGACCCCAATGGCGGGACACCCGCTACAATGAGCAGTTCTTC.